This T cell receptor (beta chain) stems from a study of T-cell memory formation after mild COVID-19 (dated by TCRdb to 2020 to 2022). Turning to the overall study: TCR sequence clusters from the two donors were largely donor specific. The cohort was made up of two young adult volunteers, one female and one male, who were previously healthy. Longitudinal TCRalpha and TCRbeta repertoire sequencing tracked T-cell clones expanding and contracting after mild COVID-19 in two donors. Results the study describes overall, beyond this receptor: Contracting CD4+ clones were found mainly in CM and EM memory subsets, while CD8+ clones were enriched in EMRA. Some responding clones were detected in pre-infection memory, suggesting pre-existing cross-reactive memory T cells joined the SARS-CoV-2 response. The second-wave clones that peaked on day 37 were not confirmed to be SARS-CoV-2 specific. Clones contracting from day 15 to 85 had balanced CD4/CD8 phenotypes, while a second wave expanding from day 15 to 37 was biased towards CD4+. The study covered only a couple of mild cases, and larger cohorts including severe cases with pre-infection samples were considered necessary.

These reads were obtained on an Illumina NovaSeq 6000. TCRalpha and TCRbeta cDNA libraries were constructed by 5'RACE with constant-segment primers, with sample barcodes and unique molecular identifiers being introduced. RNA was extracted from every sample with Trizol reagent. Libraries were amplified in two PCR steps, with a second sample barcode and Illumina TruSeq adapters added in the second step. Sequencing of the libraries was done on an Illumina NovaSeq, producing 2 x 150 bp paired-end reads. The paper's data handling went like this. Reads were demultiplexed and collapsed into UMI-guided consensus sequences with migec v1.2.7. With mixcr v2.1.11, UMI consensuses were aligned to TRA and TRB V and J templates and assembled into clonotypes. Expanded or contracted clonotypes were those called significant by both edgeR and NoisET, with noise models trained on biological replicates. edgeR calls used a false discovery rate-adjusted p below 0.01 and a log2 fold-change threshold of 1. As an exploratory analysis of dynamics, PCA with hierarchical clustering was applied to max-normalized trajectories of the 1000 most abundant clonotypes. The CD4 or CD8 phenotype of responding clones was assigned using the separately sequenced CD4+ and CD8+ repertoires. TCRdb itself trimmed the public reads at Q25 with fastp, ran MiXCR and retained productive beta chains. Each entry merges the rows of one CDR3 protein and shows their most common DNA and genes. These V and J calls originate from TCRdb's pipeline instead of the authors' own analysis. This sample holds about 430,000 distinct CDR3 sequences; 24% were observed only once. Together, the top ten hold 8.8% of the sample.

The CDR3 covers 14 residues, taking in both the cysteine and the phenylalanine. Only the CDR3 DNA stays, 42 bases, in frame from base 1. Clipping removes 7 bases from V and 4 bases from J, with 8 as the unmatched junction base count. The germline V gene provides CDR1 MNHNS and CDR2 SASEGT. Ficoll-Paque density gradient centrifugation was used to isolate PBMCs. This clonotype came up a few times. Its cognate antigen has yet to be identified. No clone much larger than this one lies a single base away; base qualities are absent. This receptor was taken from an adult woman who had mild COVID-19 (a few samples of this study predate the infection). The sample titles of this study are shuffled in the database, so cell type and time point are left out; the donor was told from shared clones. What was sequenced was PBMCs or a T cell subset sorted from them (not recorded which). Recombination linked TRBV6-1 to TRBJ1-2, with TRBD1 matching 8 junction bases. In nucleotides, the sequence is TGTGCCAGCACCCAGGGGGCACTTATCTATGGCTACACCTTC. This yields the protein CASTQGALIYGYTF.